These 18 T cell receptor beta chains came from one sample sequenced in a study of CD8 T cells in Susac syndrome. Reverse transcription of roughly 0.5 to 1 ug RNA was performed with random hexamers. MiXCR, run by TCRdb on the immunoSEQ multiplex PCR reads, gives a single entry per CDR3 protein. The sample lists 130,000 to 150,000 distinct CDR3 sequences; 94% were seen once. Input material: CD8+ T cells from PBMCs. The receptor set was obtained from a human donor in good health.

V gene TRBV30 combines with J gene TRBJ1-4, with D possibly matching TRBD1 (5 bases). CDR1 is GTSNPN and CDR2 is SVGIG in the germline V gene (reference sequence). The V and J ends lost 8 bases and 0 bases respectively, with 16 bases between them. The CDR3 is 15 amino acids. CDR3 region: CATDSGIATNEKLFF. CDR3 nucleotide sequence: TGTGCCACCGACTCAGGGATAGCAACTAATGAAAAACTGTTTTTT.

The rearrangement uses TRBV7-9 and TRBJ1-1; 8 bases are a match to TRBD1. V lost 4 bases, J lost 1 base, and 5 bases stayed unmatched. The germline gives CDR1 SEHNR, CDR2 FQNEAQ (reference sequence). The CDR3 is 15 amino acids. The CDR3 DNA follows: TGTGCCAGCAGCTCGAAGACAGGGGCGAACACTGAAGCTTTCTTT. Residues: CASSSKTGANTEAFF.

The sample holds one count of this clonotype. This chain connects TRBV27 to TRBJ2-7, with 8 bases identical to TRBD2. Germline CDR1 reads MNHEY; CDR2 reads SMNVEV (reference sequence). V lost 8 bases, J lost 2 bases, and 2 bases stayed unmatched. The CDR3 covers 12 residues. DNA for the CDR3: TGTGCCAGCCTGGGACTAGCCTACGAGCAGTACTTC. It translates to CASLGLAYEQYF.

The chain links TRBV12-3 or TRBV12-4 to TRBJ2-4, with 8 bases that match TRBD1. The V segment lost 5 bases and the J segment 5 bases; nucleotides outside the gene matches: 5. The CDR3 is made up of 14 amino acids. The CDR3: CASSDQGAENIQYF. The CDR3 DNA reads as TGTGCCAGCAGTGACCAGGGGGCAGAAAACATTCAGTACTTC.

This clonotype came up once. The chain joins TRBV27 to TRBJ1-2; 7 bases match TRBD1. The CDR3 loop spans 13 amino acids. From germline, CDR1 is MNHEY and CDR2 SMNVEV (reference sequence). The trim removed 2 bases at V and 5 bases at J, leaving 2 bases unmatched. Written as DNA, the CDR3 is TGTGCCAGCAGTTTAGCACAGGGGTATGGCTACACCTTC. It encodes CASSLAQGYGYTF.

The chain combines TRBV27 with TRBJ2-7; 10 bases match TRBD2. Germline V gene data show CDR1 as MNHEY and CDR2 as SMNVEV (reference sequence). This CDR3 contains 14 residues. The V and J ends lost 7 bases and 0 bases, in that order; junction bases with no gene match: 3. CDR3 DNA sequence: TGTGCCAGCAAGGGACTAGCGAGCTCCTACGAGCAGTACTTC. It translates to CASKGLASSYEQYF.

V is TRBV29-1 and J is TRBJ1-2; possibly TRBD1 for D (5 bases). This CDR3 has 14 residues. CDR1 is SQVTM, CDR2 ANQGSEA, per germline. V shed 0 bases and J shed 8 bases, with 16 bases lying between them. The CDR3 DNA is TGCAGCGTTGAAGATTTGGGGGGACCGAGGGGCTACACCTTC. Protein: CSVEDLGGPRGYTF.

The chain recombines TRBV9 with TRBJ1-1; D not resolved. V lost 2 bases to trimming and J lost 3 bases, with 8 bases between them. Germline CDR1 SGDLS, CDR2 YYNGEE. The CDR3 runs 13 residues. The CDR3 coding sequence is TGTGCCAGCAGCGTTTGGCCGTACACTGAAGCTTTCTTT. It specifies CASSVWPYTEAFF.

This clonotype was observed once. The J gene is TRBJ1-1, the V gene TRBV19; D gene uncertain. Trimming stripped 9 bases from V and 4 bases from J, with 9 bases between. CDR1 is LNHDA, CDR2 SQIVND, per germline (reference sequence). CDR3 length: 11 residues. CDR3 amino acids: CASIESTEAFF. In DNA form, the CDR3 reads TGTGCCAGCATCGAAAGCACTGAAGCTTTCTTT.

CDR3 protein: CASSVEGARGTEAFF. The CDR3 DNA reads TGTGCCAGCAGCGTAGAAGGGGCCCGGGGCACTGAAGCTTTCTTT. V is TRBV9 and J is TRBJ1-1; tentative D call: TRBD1 (5 bases). The CDR3 spans 15 residues. Trimming pared 0 bases from V and 4 bases from J, leaving 13 bases between. The germline CDR1 and CDR2 sequences are SGDLS and YYNGEE.

This sequence joins TRBV4-3 and TRBJ2-5; maybe TRBD2 (5 bases). The V end was cut by 1 base, the J end by 5 bases, with 11 bases between. CDR3 length: 14 amino acids. CDR1 LGHNA and CDR2 YSLEER come from the germline V gene. The DNA for the CDR3 is TGCGCCAGCAGCCAAGGGGAGATATCGGAGACCCAGTACTTC. As protein: CASSQGEISETQYF.

The rearrangement links TRBV28 to TRBJ2-2; TRBD2 aligns across 10 bases. This CDR3 is built from 17 residues. Per the germline V gene, CDR1 is MDHEN and CDR2 is SYDVKM. V gave up 2 bases and J gave up 2 bases; unmatched junction bases: 5. CDR3: CASSLRLAGVNTGELFF. As DNA, the CDR3 is TGTGCCAGCAGTTTACGGCTAGCGGGAGTTAACACCGGGGAGCTGTTTTTT.

The CDR3 is CASSPGTVTEAFF. In DNA, the CDR3 is TGTGCCAGCAGTCCTGGGACAGTCACTGAAGCTTTCTTT. The chain is built from TRBV27 and TRBJ1-1; 7 bases are shared with TRBD1. The V gene's germline CDR1 is MNHEY and CDR2 SMNVEV (reference sequence). CDR3 length: 13 residues. J lost 4 bases, V lost 5 bases, and 4 bases had no gene match.

CDR3 coding DNA: TGTGCCAGCTCGTTGAGCCGGACAGACGAGCAGTTCTTC. This translates into CASSLSRTDEQFF. The V gene is TRBV28, the J gene TRBJ2-1; D might be TRBD1 (6 bases). The length of the CDR3 is 13 residues. Germline-derived CDR1 and CDR2 are MDHEN and SYDVKM. Trimming stripped 8 bases from V and 10 bases from J, with 18 bases between.

The chain combines TRBV29-1 with TRBJ2-3; 7 bases line up with TRBD1. The V and J ends lost 6 bases and 3 bases, in that order; junction bases with no gene match: 9. CDR1 is SQVTM and CDR2 is ANQGSEA in the germline V gene. This CDR3 region has 14 residues. CDR3 bases: TGCAGCGTCCCGTGGGGACAGAGGACAGATACGCAGTATTTT. Translated: CSVPWGQRTDTQYF.

The chain uses TRBV20-1 and TRBJ2-7, with 13 bases aligning to TRBD2. Germline V gives CDR1 DFQATT, CDR2 SNEGSKA (reference sequence). The CDR3 sequence is 16 residues long. V lost 3 bases to trimming and J lost 0 bases; unmatched junction nucleotides: 5. The CDR3 DNA follows: TGCAGTGCTAGGCACCGGACTAGCGGGAGCTCCTACGAGCAGTACTTC. It encodes CSARHRTSGSSYEQYF.

This sequence joins TRBV25-1 and TRBJ2-1, with 9 bases identical to TRBD2. The CDR3 length is 17 residues. Germline CDR1 MGHDK, CDR2 SYGVNS. The ends lost 5 bases at V and 8 bases at J; junction bases unmatched: 16. The CDR3 loop is CASSPRRAGGWDDEQFF. In DNA, the CDR3 is TGTGCCAGCAGTCCCCGCCGAGCGGGAGGTTGGGACGATGAGCAGTTCTTC.

The chain carries TRBV18 and TRBJ2-1, with unresolved D. The CDR3 contains 14 residues. CDR1 and CDR2 from the germline V gene are KGHSH and LQKENI. V dropped 2 bases and J dropped 8 bases, with 13 bases sitting between them. The CDR3 DNA sequence: TGTGCCAGCTCACCAATCCGGCCCTTGGATGAGCAGTTCTTC. Residues: CASSPIRPLDEQFF.